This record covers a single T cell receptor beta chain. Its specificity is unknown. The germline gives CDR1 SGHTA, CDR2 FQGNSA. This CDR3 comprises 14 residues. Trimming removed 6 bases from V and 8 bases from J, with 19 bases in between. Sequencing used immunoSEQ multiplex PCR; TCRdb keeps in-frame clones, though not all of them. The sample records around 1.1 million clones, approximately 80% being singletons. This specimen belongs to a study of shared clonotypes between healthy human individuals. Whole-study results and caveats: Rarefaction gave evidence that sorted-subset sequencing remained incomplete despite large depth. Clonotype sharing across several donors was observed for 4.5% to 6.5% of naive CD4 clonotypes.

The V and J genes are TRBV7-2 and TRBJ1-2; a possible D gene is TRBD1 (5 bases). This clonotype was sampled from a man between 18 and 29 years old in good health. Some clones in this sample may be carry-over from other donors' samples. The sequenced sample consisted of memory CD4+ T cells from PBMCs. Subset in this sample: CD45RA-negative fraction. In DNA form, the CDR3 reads TGTGCCAGCAGTCAGGGCAGGGAGGAATTGGGCTACACCTTC. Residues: CASSQGREELGYTF.